The sequence of this T cell receptor (beta chain) was determined in a study of Ad26.COV2.S vaccination and SARS-CoV-2 variants. Data came from immunoSEQ multiplex PCR; TCRdb stores just in-frame clones and leaves some out. This table has about 480,000 clones, roughly nine tenths appearing once. Sample treatment: 15 to 20 received Ad26.COV2.S at low or high dose, single or two shots; several received placebo; per-sample allocation not given. After the first vaccine or placebo injection, samples were drawn on day 63. CDR1 is MNHEY, CDR2 SVGAGI, per germline. V lost 7 bases and J lost 4; bases outside the gene matches: 6. CDR3 length equals 13 residues.

The specimen was peripheral blood, collected in a trial of Ad26.COV2.S vaccine versus placebo. The source is a person between 18 and 65 years old who received the Ad26.COV2.S COVID-19 vaccine or a placebo. J is TRBJ2-7 and V is TRBV6-5; the match to TRBD1 covers 8 bases. This CDR3 reads CASNGRGRYEQYF. CDR3 DNA: TGTGCCAGCAATGGCAGGGGGCGATACGAGCAGTACTTC.